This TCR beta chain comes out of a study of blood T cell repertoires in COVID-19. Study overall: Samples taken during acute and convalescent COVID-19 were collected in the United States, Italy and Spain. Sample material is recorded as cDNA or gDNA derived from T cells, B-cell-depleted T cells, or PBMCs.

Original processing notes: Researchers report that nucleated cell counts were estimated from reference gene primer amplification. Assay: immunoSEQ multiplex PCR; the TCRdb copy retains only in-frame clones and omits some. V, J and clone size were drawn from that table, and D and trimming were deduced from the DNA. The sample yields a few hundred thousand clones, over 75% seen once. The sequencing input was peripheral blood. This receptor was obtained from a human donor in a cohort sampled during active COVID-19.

As DNA, the CDR3 is TGTGCCAGCAGCGTGGACTCTTTTAGCACAGATACGCAGTATTTT. It codes for CASSVDSFSTDTQYF. This chain joins TRBV5-4 and TRBJ2-3; a weak D match, TRBD2 (5 bases). The V end lost 4 bases, the J end lost 0 bases, and 12 bases lay between the germline ends. This CDR3 spans 15 amino acids. The V gene's germline CDR1 is SGHNT and CDR2 YYREEE (reference sequence).